These 30 T cell receptor beta chains came from one sample sequenced in a study of blood T cells in healthy people across ages. Sample-barcoded 5' priming and a J-beta primer mix drove a second PCR of about 6 to 11 cycles. MiXCR, run by TCRdb on the 5' RACE reads, gives a single entry per CDR3 protein. The table lists 890,000 or so distinct CDR3 sequences, less than 80% of them singletons, with 25% to 35% in the top ten. Sample: blood. The origin of the receptors is a young man in good health.

This clonotype was seen more than once but under ten times. V is TRBV15 and J is TRBJ1-5, with D hard to call. This CDR3 region has 12 residues. Deletions cut 1 base from V and 9 bases from J, with 7 bases between. CDR1 is LNHNV, CDR2 YYDKDF, per germline (reference sequence). The DNA of the CDR3 is TGTGCCACCAGCAGAGGGGGTATGCCCCAGCATTTT. Residues: CATSRGGMPQHF. Full variable domain (missing parts from reference TRBV15 and TRBJ1-5): DAMVIQNPRYQVTQFGKPVTLSCSQTLNHNVMYWYQQKSSQAPKLLFHYYDKDFNNEADTPDNFQSRRPNTSFCFLDIRSPGLGDTAMYLCATSRGGMPQHFGDGTRLSIL.

V gene TRBV29-1 combines with J gene TRBJ1-1, with 7 nucleotides matching TRBD1. Trimming at V came to 6 bases and at J to 0 bases, leaving 4 bases not matched to a gene. CDR3 length equals 13 residues. CDR1 SQVTM and CDR2 ANQGSEA come from the germline V gene. CDR3 DNA: TGCAGCGTCGACAGGGTTATGAACACTGAAGCTTTCTTT. Translating gives CSVDRVMNTEAFF.

The rearrangement links TRBV6-6 to TRBJ1-5, with TRBD1 matching over 7 bases. CDR3 length: 16 amino acids. The V segment lost 1 base and the J segment 0 bases; nucleotides outside the gene matches: 3. Germline loops: CDR1 MNHNY, CDR2 SVGAGI (reference sequence). The DNA for the CDR3 is TGTGCCAGCAGTTACTTCCAGGGGGATAGCAATCAGCCCCAGCATTTT. Amino acid sequence: CASSYFQGDSNQPQHF.

This clonotype has more than one count but fewer than ten. The chain couples TRBV27 to TRBJ1-1; D gene unclear. V shed 6 bases and J shed 3 bases, with 11 bases lying between them. This CDR3 is 13 amino acids long. Germline V lookup: CDR1 MNHEY, CDR2 SMNVEV (reference sequence). The CDR3 DNA reads TGTGCCAGCAGACGCTCCCAGTACACTGAAGCTTTCTTT. Translating it yields CASRRSQYTEAFF.

The gene calls are TRBV28 and TRBJ2-7; 9 nucleotides agree with TRBD1. The trim removed 7 bases at V and 4 bases at J, leaving 8 bases unmatched. This CDR3 is 14 amino acids long. Germline loops: CDR1 MDHEN, CDR2 SYDVKM. CDR3 nucleotide sequence: TGTGCCAGCATCCCGGGACAGGGTCGTTACGAGCAGTACTTC. This sequence encodes CASIPGQGRYEQYF.

This clonotype was found a few times. This chain links TRBV28 with TRBJ2-7, with TRBD1 matching 7 bases. The CDR3 has 14 amino acids. Trimming took 3 bases from V and 2 from J; bases not matched to a gene: 4. The V gene's germline CDR1 is MDHEN and CDR2 SYDVKM. CDR3 bases: TGTGCCAGCAGTTTGATACAGGGGCCCTACGAGCAGTACTTC. It translates to CASSLIQGPYEQYF. The whole variable domain, filled in from reference TRBV28 and TRBJ2-7, reads DVKVTQSSRYLVKRTGEKVFLECVQDMDHENMFWYRQDPGLGLRLIYFSYDVKMKEKGDIPEGYSVSREKKERFSLILESASTNQTSMYLCASSLIQGPYEQYFGPGTRLTVT.

This chain joins TRBV24-1 and TRBJ2-1, with 7 bases matching TRBD1. The CDR3 runs 14 residues. Per the germline V gene, CDR1 is KGHDR and CDR2 is SFDVKD. The J segment lost 2 bases and the V segment lost 7 bases, leaving 4 bases of the junction unmatched. Here the CDR3 DNA reads TGTGCCACCAGCAGACAGGGTCCCTACAATGAGCAGTTCTTC. It translates to CATSRQGPYNEQFF.

In this sample, this clonotype turned up a few times. V usage is TRBV20-1 and J usage is TRBJ2-7; tentatively, D is TRBD1 (6 bases). Trimming removed 5 bases from V and 2 bases from J, with 22 bases in between. This CDR3 is 16 amino acids long. Germline assignment: CDR1 DFQATT and CDR2 SNEGSKA (reference sequence). The CDR3 DNA is TGCAGTGCTTCAGCCGGACAGTTCTCCGAGGCCTACGAGCAGTACTTC. Protein product: CSASAGQFSEAYEQYF.

CDR3 nucleotide sequence: TGTGCCAGCAGTTACCAGGCAGGGGGCAGGAGCTACACCTTC. It codes for CASSYQAGGRSYTF. V is TRBV6-6 and J is TRBJ1-2, with 8 bases that match TRBD1. V lost 2 bases to trimming and J lost 9 bases; unmatched junction nucleotides: 8. Germline CDR1 is MNHNY and CDR2 is SVGAGI (reference sequence). CDR3 size: 14 residues.

The sample holds a few counts of this clonotype. The chain is built from TRBV29-1 and TRBJ2-1; D gene ambiguous. The V gene lost 0 bases and the J gene lost 4 bases, with 10 bases spanning the gap. In germline, CDR1 is SQVTM, CDR2 ANQGSEA. The CDR3 covers 14 residues. This CDR3 reads CSVEDLKPYNEQFF. The CDR3 nucleotides read TGCAGCGTTGAAGATCTTAAACCTTACAATGAGCAGTTCTTC.

This sequence joins TRBV7-9 and TRBJ2-3, with a possible D match to TRBD2 (5 bases). The V gene's germline CDR1 is SEHNR and CDR2 FQNEAQ (reference sequence). This CDR3 has 13 residues. V lost 5 bases and J 7 bases, leaving 13 bases between the germline ends. As DNA, the CDR3 is TGTGCCAGCAGCCGAGGACTGCAGCATACGCAGTATTTT. It encodes CASSRGLQHTQYF.

This clonotype was counted a single time. V usage is TRBV12-5 and J usage is TRBJ2-1; D is unclear. This CDR3 is built from 11 residues. V was clipped by 6 bases and J by 8 bases, with 8 bases between them. The germline CDR1 and CDR2 sequences are LGHNT and FRNRAP. The chain's CDR3 is CASGNMDEQFF. The CDR3 DNA sequence: TGTGCTAGTGGAAACATGGATGAGCAGTTCTTC.

V and J are TRBV5-1 and TRBJ2-1, with TRBD2 identical over 7 bases. The CDR3 contains 15 residues. The germline CDR1 and CDR2 sequences are SGHRS and YFSETQ. V lost 2 bases, J lost 4 bases, and 6 bases stayed unmatched. CDR3 sequence (DNA): TGCGCCAGCAGCTTCCTCACGGGGGGATACAATGAGCAGTTCTTC. As protein: CASSFLTGGYNEQFF.

The CDR3 coding sequence is TGTGCCAGCAGTCCTGCTCGGGGGTATGGCTACACCTTC. This gives the protein CASSPARGYGYTF. J is TRBJ1-2 and V is TRBV12-3 or TRBV12-4; a possible D gene is TRBD1 (5 bases). There are 13 residues in the CDR3. The V gene lost 5 bases and the J gene lost 5 bases, with 12 bases spanning the gap.

The chain employs TRBV14 and TRBJ2-6; a weak D match, TRBD2 (6 bases). This CDR3 region has 13 residues. The germline V gene encodes CDR1 SGHDN and CDR2 FVKESK. Trimming pared 11 bases from V and 2 bases from J, leaving 10 bases between. In DNA, the CDR3 is TGTGCCGGCGGGGAGGCTGGGGCCAACGTCCTGACTTTC. Its translation is CAGGEAGANVLTF.

The rearrangement links TRBV20-1 to TRBJ2-7, with a weak D call TRBD2 (6 bases). Germline V lookup: CDR1 DFQATT, CDR2 SNEGSKA (reference sequence). This CDR3 has 14 amino acids. The ends were cut back, 3 bases at V and 2 bases at J, with 14 bases in the middle. CDR3 region: CSARPGLQTYEQYF. CDR3 bases: TGCAGTGCTAGGCCGGGACTTCAAACCTACGAGCAGTACTTC.

This chain connects TRBV27 to TRBJ1-2; unclear D gene. The germline V gene encodes CDR1 MNHEY and CDR2 SMNVEV (reference sequence). V was shortened by 6 bases and J by 4 bases, with 15 bases between the two germline ends. This CDR3 comprises 14 residues. CDR3 sequence: CASSGLGTSYGYTF. The CDR3 region has the DNA TGTGCCAGCAGCGGTCTGGGAACTTCCTATGGCTACACCTTC.

This chain connects TRBV2 to TRBJ2-7, with D perhaps matching TRBD2 (5 bases). The CDR3 is 14 amino acids. The V end was cut by 1 base, the J end by 2 bases, with 9 bases between. Germline CDR1 is SNHLY and CDR2 is FYNNEI. The CDR3 loop reads CASSEGLATYEQYF. CDR3 in DNA: TGTGCCAGCAGTGAAGGGCTAGCCACCTACGAGCAGTACTTC.

The CDR3 DNA reads as TGTGCCAGCAGAACCGGGACAGCGATCTACGAGCAGTACTTC. It is translated as CASRTGTAIYEQYF. This rearrangement joins TRBV6-6 to TRBJ2-7; 7 nucleotides agree with TRBD1. The CDR3 has 14 amino acids. After removal of 6 bases from V and 3 bases from J, the junction contained 8 bases not matched to a gene. Germline-derived CDR1 and CDR2 are MNHNY and SVGAGI (reference sequence).

V gene TRBV12-3 or TRBV12-4 combines with J gene TRBJ2-2; D not resolved. Trimming removed 6 bases from V and 2 bases from J, with 13 bases in between. The CDR3 loop spans 15 amino acids. The CDR3 nucleotides read TGTGCCAGCAGCCCAGTCAGCCGAAACACCGGGGAGCTGTTTTTT. Protein product: CASSPVSRNTGELFF.

This clonotype was counted only a few times. V usage is TRBV25-1 and J usage is TRBJ2-1; D ambiguous. This CDR3 is built from 16 residues. V was clipped by 2 bases and J by 5 bases, with 16 bases between them. Germline assignment: CDR1 MGHDK and CDR2 SYGVNS. Written as DNA, the CDR3 is TGTGCCAGCAGTGAACGACGGCCTTCTCAAAACAATGAGCAGTTCTTC. It is translated as CASSERRPSQNNEQFF.

The V call is TRBV3-1, the J call TRBJ2-4; 12 bases match TRBD2. Germline loops: CDR1 LGHDT, CDR2 YNNKEL (reference sequence). The CDR3 has 16 amino acids. The V segment lost 3 bases and the J segment 8 bases; nucleotides outside the gene matches: 8. The CDR3 DNA is TGTGCCAGCAGCCAGACAACTAGCGGGGGGCGATACATTCAGTACTTC. It encodes CASSQTTSGGRYIQYF. The variable domain in full, with the rest retrieved from reference TRBV3-1 and TRBJ2-4, is DTAVSQTPKYLVTQMGNDKSIKCEQNLGHDTMYWYKQDSKKFLKIMFSYNNKELIINETVPNRFSPKSPDKAHLNLHINSLELGDSAVYFCASSQTTSGGRYIQYFGAGTRLSVL.

The rearrangement links TRBV2 to TRBJ2-7; no clear D gene. The germline V gene has CDR1 SNHLY and CDR2 FYNNEI. V gave up 3 bases and J gave up 5 bases, with 17 bases separating them. The CDR3 contains 15 residues. In DNA form, the CDR3 reads TGTGCCAGCAGTGATTTATTAGACCTTCGGGACGAGCAGTACTTC. This translates into CASSDLLDLRDEQYF.

This clonotype has a handful of counts. The gene calls are TRBV27 and TRBJ2-7, with D possibly being TRBD1 (6 bases). V was pared by 5 bases and J by 2 bases, with 16 bases between. CDR1 and CDR2 from the germline V gene are MNHEY and SMNVEV (reference sequence). The CDR3 loop spans 15 amino acids. For the CDR3, the DNA is TGTGCCAGCAGTGAAAGGGGGACATTTCCCTACGAGCAGTACTTC. Amino acids: CASSERGTFPYEQYF.

The CDR3 sequence: CSADRDRSLYNEQFF. The CDR3 DNA reads TGCAGTGCCGACCGGGACAGGAGCCTATACAATGAGCAGTTCTTC. V usage is TRBV20-1 and J usage is TRBJ2-1; TRBD1 matches at 8 bases. The CDR3 covers 15 residues. The germline CDR1 and CDR2 sequences are DFQATT and SNEGSKA (reference sequence). V trimming: 6 bases; J trimming: 4 bases; junction bases outside the gene matches: 11.

CDR3 protein: CSARDQAFPMNTEAFF. CDR3 DNA: TGCAGTGCTAGAGATCAGGCCTTTCCTATGAACACTGAAGCTTTCTTT. The chain employs TRBV20-1 and TRBJ1-1; D is undetermined. The ends were cut back, 0 bases at V and 0 bases at J, with 14 bases in the middle. Germline CDR1 is DFQATT and CDR2 is SNEGSKA (reference sequence). The CDR3 has 16 residues.

This clonotype was recorded a few times. CDR3: CSARDGRISYEQYF. The CDR3 bases are TGCAGTGCTAGAGACGGCAGGATCTCCTACGAGCAGTACTTC. The V call is TRBV20-1, the J call TRBJ2-7; D uncertain. The V gene lost 0 bases and the J gene lost 0 bases, with 9 bases spanning the gap. Germline V lookup: CDR1 DFQATT, CDR2 SNEGSKA (reference sequence). The CDR3 totals 14 residues.

The chain uses TRBV29-1 and TRBJ2-1; possible D gene TRBD1, 6 bases. V was clipped by 8 bases and J by 5 bases, with 13 bases between them. Germline V lookup: CDR1 SQVTM, CDR2 ANQGSEA. The CDR3 length is 12 residues. The CDR3 loop reads CSPVGANNEQFF. Here the CDR3 DNA reads TGCAGCCCCGTGGGGGCTAACAATGAGCAGTTCTTC.

The genes are TRBV5-1 and TRBJ2-3, with D possibly matching TRBD1 (6 bases). The CDR3 loop spans 13 amino acids. Trimming pared 5 bases from V and 5 bases from J, leaving 12 bases between. Germline V gene sequence: CDR1 SGHRS, CDR2 YFSETQ. This CDR3 reads CASRTGWGDTQYF. CDR3 coding DNA: TGCGCCAGCAGGACAGGATGGGGAGATACGCAGTATTTT. The complete variable domain, with remaining parts taken from reference TRBV5-1 and TRBJ2-3, reads KAGVTQTPRYLIKTRGQQVTLSCSPISGHRSVSWYQQTPGQGLQFLFEYFSETQRNKGNFPGRFSGRQFSNSRSEMNVSTLELGDSALYLCASRTGWGDTQYFGPGTRLTVL.

The chain couples TRBV7-2 to TRBJ2-3; D unclear. Germline V lookup: CDR1 SGHTA, CDR2 FQGNSA. The length of the CDR3 is 13 residues. Between the trimmed V and J ends, which lost 11 bases and 0 bases, there was a span of 12 bases. The CDR3 region is CAGRPDSTDTQYF. CDR3 in DNA: TGTGCCGGCCGGCCAGATAGCACAGATACGCAGTATTTT.